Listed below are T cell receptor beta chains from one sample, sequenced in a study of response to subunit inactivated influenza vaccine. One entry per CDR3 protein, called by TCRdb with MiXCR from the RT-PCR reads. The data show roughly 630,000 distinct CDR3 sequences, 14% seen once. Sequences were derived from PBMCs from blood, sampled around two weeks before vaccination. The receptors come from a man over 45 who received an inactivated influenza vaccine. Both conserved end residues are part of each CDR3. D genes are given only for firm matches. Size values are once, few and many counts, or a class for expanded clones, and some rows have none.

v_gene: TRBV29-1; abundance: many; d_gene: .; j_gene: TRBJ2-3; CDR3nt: TGCAGCGTTGCAGGTGGACCGGCAGATACGCAGTATTTT; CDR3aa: CSVAGGPADTQYF
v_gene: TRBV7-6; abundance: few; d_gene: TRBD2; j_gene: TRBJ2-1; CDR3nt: TGTGCCAGCAGCTTAGGGGGGGGAGGGACTTGGCACCTAAATGAGCAGTTCTTC; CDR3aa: CASSLGGGGTWHLNEQFF
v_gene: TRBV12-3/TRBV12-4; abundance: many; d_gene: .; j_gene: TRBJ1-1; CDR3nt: TGTGCCAGCAGTTCTACAGGGTCGAACACTGAAGCTTTCTTT; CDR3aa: CASSSTGSNTEAFF
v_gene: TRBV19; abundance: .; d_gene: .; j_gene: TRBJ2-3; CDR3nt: TGTGCCAGTAGAGGGGACCAGAGCCGCACAGATACGCAGTATTTT; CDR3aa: CASRGDQSRTDTQYF
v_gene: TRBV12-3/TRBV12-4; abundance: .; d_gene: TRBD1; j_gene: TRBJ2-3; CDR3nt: TGTGCCAGCAGTCTATCCGGGACAGGGTTTATTACAGATACGCAGTATTTT; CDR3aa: CASSLSGTGFITDTQYF
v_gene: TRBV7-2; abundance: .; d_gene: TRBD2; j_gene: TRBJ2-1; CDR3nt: TGTGCCAGCAGCTTAGGGTCGGCGGGGGGGACGAATGAGCAGTTCTTC; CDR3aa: CASSLGSAGGTNEQFF
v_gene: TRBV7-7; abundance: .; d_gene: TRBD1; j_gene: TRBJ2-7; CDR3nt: TGTGCCAGCAGCCGGACAGGGGGTCTCAACGAGCAGTACTTC; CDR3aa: CASSRTGGLNEQYF
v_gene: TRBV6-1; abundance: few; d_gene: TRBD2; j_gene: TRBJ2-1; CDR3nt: TGTGCCAGCAGTGAAATGGGAGGGGCGTACAATGAGCAGTTCTTC; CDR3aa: CASSEMGGAYNEQFF
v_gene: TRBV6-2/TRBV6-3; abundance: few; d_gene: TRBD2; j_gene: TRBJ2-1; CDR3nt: TGTGCCAGCAAATCTAGCGGGGTTGAATTGAGTAATGAGCAGTTCTTC; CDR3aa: CASKSSGVELSNEQFF
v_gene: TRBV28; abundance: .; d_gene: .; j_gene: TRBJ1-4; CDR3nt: TGTGCCAGCAGTTTGGGCAGGCCCGGGGACGGTGAAAAACTGTTTTTT; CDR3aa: CASSLGRPGDGEKLFF
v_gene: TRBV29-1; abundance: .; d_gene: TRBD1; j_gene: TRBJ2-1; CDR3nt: TGCAGCTATTGCCGGGACAGCTTGTACAATGAGCAGTTCTTC; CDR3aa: CSYCRDSLYNEQFF
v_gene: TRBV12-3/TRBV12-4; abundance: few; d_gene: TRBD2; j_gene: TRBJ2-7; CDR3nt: TGTGCCAGCAGTCCCGGGACTAGCGGGGGGGCGAGGGAGCAGTACTTC; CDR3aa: CASSPGTSGGAREQYF
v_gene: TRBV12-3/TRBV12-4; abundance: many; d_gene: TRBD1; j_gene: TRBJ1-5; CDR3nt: TGTGCCAGCAGGCAAGGGGGCGGCAATCAGCCCCAGCATTTT; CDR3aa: CASRQGGGNQPQHF
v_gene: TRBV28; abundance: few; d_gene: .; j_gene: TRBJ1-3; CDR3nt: TGTGCCAGCAGTATTGGTGGAAACACCATATATTTT; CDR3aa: CASSIGGNTIYF
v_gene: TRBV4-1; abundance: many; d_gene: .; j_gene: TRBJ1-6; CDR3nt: TGCGCCAGCAGCCAAGGTCAGGCAGGCTATTCACCCCTCCACTTT; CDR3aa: CASSQGQAGYSPLHF
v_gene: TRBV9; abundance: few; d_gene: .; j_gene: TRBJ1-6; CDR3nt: TGTGCCAGCAGCGGCCCCCATTCACCCCTCCACTTT; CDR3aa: CASSGPHSPLHF
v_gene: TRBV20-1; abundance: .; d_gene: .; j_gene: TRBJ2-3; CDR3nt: TGCAGTGCTCGGGGGACAGCTTCTAGCACAGATACGCAGTATTTT; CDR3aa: CSARGTASSTDTQYF
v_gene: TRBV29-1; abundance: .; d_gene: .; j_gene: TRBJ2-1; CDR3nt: TGCAGCGTTGAAGGGACTGCTAAGCAGTTCTTC; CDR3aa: CSVEGTAKQFF
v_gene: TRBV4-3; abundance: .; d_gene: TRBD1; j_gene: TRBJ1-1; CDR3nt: TGCGCCAGCAGCCAAACGGGACAGGGGATGAACACTGAAGCTTTCTTT; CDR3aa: CASSQTGQGMNTEAFF
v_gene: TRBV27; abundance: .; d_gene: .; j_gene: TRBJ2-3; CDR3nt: TGTGCCAGCAGTAGCCGGGACTCCAGAGGCGATACGCAGTATTTT; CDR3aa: CASSSRDSRGDTQYF
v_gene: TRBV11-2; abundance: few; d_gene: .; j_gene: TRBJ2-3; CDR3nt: TGTGCCAGCGCTGCCCGGGGAAGCACAGATACGCAGTATTTT; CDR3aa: CASAARGSTDTQYF
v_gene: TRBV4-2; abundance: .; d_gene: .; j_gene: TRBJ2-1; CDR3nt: TGTGCCAGCAGCCAAGATCTAGTCTTCTACAATGAGCAGTTCTTC; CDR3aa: CASSQDLVFYNEQFF
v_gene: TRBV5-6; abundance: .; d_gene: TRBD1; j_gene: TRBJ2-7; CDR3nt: TGTGCCAGCAGCCGGGGACAGGGAGAGACCTACGAGCAGTACTTC; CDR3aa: CASSRGQGETYEQYF
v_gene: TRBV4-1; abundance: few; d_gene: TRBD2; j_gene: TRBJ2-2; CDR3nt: TGCGCCAGCAGCCAAGGTAGTAGCGGGAGGTCCACCGGGGAGCTGTTTTTT; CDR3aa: CASSQGSSGRSTGELFF
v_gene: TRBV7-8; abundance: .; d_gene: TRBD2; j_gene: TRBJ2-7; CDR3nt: TGTGCCAGCAGCTTAGGGACTAGCGGGCCCCAGGGGCAGTACTTC; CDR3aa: CASSLGTSGPQGQYF
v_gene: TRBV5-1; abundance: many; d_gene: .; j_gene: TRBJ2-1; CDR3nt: TGCGCCAGCAGCTCCTGGCCCAGAGAAAATGAGCAGTTCTTC; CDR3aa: CASSSWPRENEQFF
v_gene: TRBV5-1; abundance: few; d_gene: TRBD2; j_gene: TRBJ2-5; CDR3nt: TGCGCCAGCAGCAAGGGACTAGCGGAAACAGGGGAGACCCAGTACTTC; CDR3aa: CASSKGLAETGETQYF
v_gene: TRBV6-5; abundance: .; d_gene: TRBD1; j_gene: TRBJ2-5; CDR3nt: TGTGCCAGCAGTTACGAAGGGGGCAGGGAGACCCAGTACTTC; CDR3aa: CASSYEGGRETQYF
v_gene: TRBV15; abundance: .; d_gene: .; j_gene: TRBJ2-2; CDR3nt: TGTGCCACCAGCCTGGACACCCACACCGGGGAGCTGTTTTTT; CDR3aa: CATSLDTHTGELFF